One T cell receptor (beta chain) is described in this entry. Antigen specificity is unknown. TCRdb's table, derived via immunoSEQ multiplex PCR, lists solely in-frame clones and lacks some. The table lists 80,000 to 100,000 clones, about 89% of them singletons. The CDR3 length is 19 residues. Looked up from germline, CDR1 is MGHRA and CDR2 is YSYEKL. Unmatched junction bases numbered 10, after V lost 0 bases and J lost 0 bases. The data were taken from a study of graft-versus-host responses after intestinal transplantation. The chain is built from TRBV4-1 and TRBJ2-1; 8 nucleotides align to TRBD2. The TCR originated in a human donor who received an intestinal transplant. Sample: unstimulated CD4+ T cells sorted from spleen or lymph node cells, taken before intestinal transplant. CDR3 DNA: TGCGCCAGCAGCCAAGAGTTGGGTAGCGGGACACCCTCCTACAATGAGCAGTTCTTC. Residues: CASSQELGSGTPSYNEQFF.